A single sample is the source of the 3 T cell receptor beta chains below, sequenced in a study of blood T cell repertoires in COVID-19. Produced via immunoSEQ multiplex PCR; TCRdb's table is partial and in-frame only. Of about 48,000 clones in the sample, roughly 88% were seen once. The specimen sequenced was peripheral blood. Source of these receptors: a human donor in a cohort sampled during active COVID-19. The donor label of this sample is uncertain.

The V and J genes are TRBV6-5 and TRBJ1-2, with D unclear. The ends were cut back, 8 bases at V and 4 bases at J, with 11 bases in the middle. Germline V gene lookup returns CDR1 MNHEY and CDR2 SVGAGI. The CDR3 covers 12 residues. The CDR3 nucleotides are TGTGCCAGCTCGAGGGATGTCTATGGCTACACCTTC. Translated: CASSRDVYGYTF.

CDR3 loop: CASSQDRAGGADTQYF. The CDR3 bases are TGTGCCAGCAGCCAAGATCGAGCAGGGGGCGCAGATACGCAGTATTTT. The genes are TRBV4-2 and TRBJ2-3, with 8 bases that match TRBD1. The CDR3 is made up of 16 amino acids. CDR1 LGHNA and CDR2 YNFKEQ come from the germline V gene. V was pared by 0 bases and J by 4 bases, with 6 bases of the junction left unmatched.

V gene TRBV3-1 (or the pseudogene TRBV3-2) combines with J gene TRBJ2-2; no firm D call. CDR1 is LGHDT and CDR2 is YNNKEL in the germline V gene (reference sequence). The CDR3 sequence is 15 residues long. V lost 1 base and J lost 0, with 6 bases in between. CDR3 sequence: CASSQVSTNTGELFF. CDR3 bases: TGTGCCAGCAGCCAAGTCAGTACGAACACCGGGGAGCTGTTTTTT.